A selection of T cell receptor beta chains follows, all from one sample in a study of CD8 T cells in ankylosing spondylitis. Using its own MiXCR run on the 5' RACE reads, TCRdb lists one record per CDR3 protein. The sample yields about 750,000 distinct CDR3 sequences, around 20% seen once. Sample: blood, either unsorted or a sorted T cell fraction (not recorded which). Receptor source: a male donor with ankylosing spondylitis. Both conserved end residues are part of each CDR3. Fields, in order: CDR3 DNA, CDR3 protein, CDR3 length, J gene, clone size, D gene, V gene. D genes are given only for firm matches. Clone size appears in some rows only: once, few, many, or a class for an expanded clone.

cdr3_nt: TGTGCCACCAGTGATCCCCGGGGACAGGAGGGGACAGATACGCAGTATTTT; cdr3_aa: CATSDPRGQEGTDTQYF; cdr3_length: 17; j_call: TRBJ2-3; clone_size: few; d_call: TRBD1; v_call: TRBV24-1
cdr3_nt: TGTGCCAGCAGTACTACAGGCCCCTACGAGCAGTACTTC; cdr3_aa: CASSTTGPYEQYF; cdr3_length: 13; j_call: TRBJ2-7; clone_size: .; d_call: .; v_call: TRBV12-3/TRBV12-4
cdr3_nt: TGCAGCGTTGATCTCGCGGAGAGCTCCTACAATGAGCAGTTCTTC; cdr3_aa: CSVDLAESSYNEQFF; cdr3_length: 15; j_call: TRBJ2-1; clone_size: few; d_call: .; v_call: TRBV29-1
cdr3_nt: TGCGCCAGCAGCTTGCCCCCAGCGGTTTACTGGGATGAGCAGTTCTTC; cdr3_aa: CASSLPPAVYWDEQFF; cdr3_length: 16; j_call: TRBJ2-1; clone_size: few; d_call: .; v_call: TRBV5-1
cdr3_nt: TGTGCCAGCAGCCAAGGGGAGGACAGGGGGCGTTTTGAGACCCAGTACTTC; cdr3_aa: CASSQGEDRGRFETQYF; cdr3_length: 17; j_call: TRBJ2-5; clone_size: few; d_call: TRBD1; v_call: TRBV4-2
cdr3_nt: TGTGCCTGGGCCCACAGAACGGGGATCGCAGATACGCAGTATTTT; cdr3_aa: CAWAHRTGIADTQYF; cdr3_length: 15; j_call: TRBJ2-3; clone_size: .; d_call: .; v_call: TRBV30
cdr3_nt: TGTGCCAGCAGTCTCCGGACTCCTCATGGCTACACCTTC; cdr3_aa: CASSLRTPHGYTF; cdr3_length: 13; j_call: TRBJ1-2; clone_size: .; d_call: .; v_call: TRBV28
cdr3_nt: TGCAGCGGGCGATGGGGGGGCGGAAAGACCCAGTACTTC; cdr3_aa: CSGRWGGGKTQYF; cdr3_length: 13; j_call: TRBJ2-5; clone_size: .; d_call: .; v_call: TRBV29-1
cdr3_nt: TGTGCCAGCAGCTTAGTGGACTGGTACGAGCAGTACTTC; cdr3_aa: CASSLVDWYEQYF; cdr3_length: 13; j_call: TRBJ2-7; clone_size: .; d_call: .; v_call: TRBV7-9
cdr3_nt: TGTGCCAGCAGCTTGTCACGGAGAGCAACTAATGAAAAACTGTTTTTT; cdr3_aa: CASSLSRRATNEKLFF; cdr3_length: 16; j_call: TRBJ1-4; clone_size: .; d_call: .; v_call: TRBV7-9
cdr3_nt: TGTGCCAGCAGTGAACAGAAGTACAATCAGCCCCAGCATTTT; cdr3_aa: CASSEQKYNQPQHF; cdr3_length: 14; j_call: TRBJ1-5; clone_size: .; d_call: .; v_call: TRBV6-1
cdr3_nt: TGCAGTGCCACCACAGGCCTAGGGGATGAGCAGTTCTTC; cdr3_aa: CSATTGLGDEQFF; cdr3_length: 13; j_call: TRBJ2-1; clone_size: .; d_call: .; v_call: TRBV20-1
cdr3_nt: TGCAGTCAAACTAGCGGGTATAGTCCGGGGCAGTACTTC; cdr3_aa: CSQTSGYSPGQYF; cdr3_length: 13; j_call: TRBJ2-7; clone_size: few; d_call: TRBD2; v_call: TRBV20-1
cdr3_nt: TGCAGTGTTGGCCCGGGACTAGCGACGAATGAGCAGTTCTTC; cdr3_aa: CSVGPGLATNEQFF; cdr3_length: 14; j_call: TRBJ2-1; clone_size: few; d_call: TRBD2; v_call: TRBV20-1
cdr3_nt: TGTGCCAGCAGTCTATTCGGAAGGACTAGCGGGATTCAATCGATTTACAATGAGCAGTTCTTC; cdr3_aa: CASSLFGRTSGIQSIYNEQFF; cdr3_length: 21; j_call: TRBJ2-1; clone_size: few; d_call: TRBD2; v_call: TRBV28
cdr3_nt: TGTGCCAGCAGGCAGGGGGGCCCCAATGAGCAGTTCTTC; cdr3_aa: CASRQGGPNEQFF; cdr3_length: 13; j_call: TRBJ2-1; clone_size: .; d_call: .; v_call: TRBV6-2/TRBV6-3
cdr3_nt: TGTGCCAGCAGCCAAGGGAGGGGTCCCTATCAAGAGACCCAGTACTTC; cdr3_aa: CASSQGRGPYQETQYF; cdr3_length: 16; j_call: TRBJ2-5; clone_size: .; d_call: .; v_call: TRBV3-1
cdr3_nt: TGTGCCATCAGTGGACGGACCTCCGGGACTAGCGTCTCCTACGAGCAGTACTTC; cdr3_aa: CAISGRTSGTSVSYEQYF; cdr3_length: 18; j_call: TRBJ2-7; clone_size: many; d_call: TRBD2; v_call: TRBV10-3
cdr3_nt: TGTGCCAGCAGTGAATTCAACTATGGCTACACCTTC; cdr3_aa: CASSEFNYGYTF; cdr3_length: 12; j_call: TRBJ1-2; clone_size: .; d_call: .; v_call: TRBV25-1
cdr3_nt: TGTGCCAGCACCTCGCCGGGGACTAGCGGGATGGGTGGGCAGTTCTTC; cdr3_aa: CASTSPGTSGMGGQFF; cdr3_length: 16; j_call: TRBJ2-1; clone_size: .; d_call: TRBD2; v_call: TRBV27
cdr3_nt: TGTGCCAGCAGTGCTTCAATGGACTACGAGCAGTACTTC; cdr3_aa: CASSASMDYEQYF; cdr3_length: 13; j_call: TRBJ2-7; clone_size: .; d_call: .; v_call: TRBV27
cdr3_nt: TGCGCCAGCAGCCCGTGGGGGGGAACGAACACCGGGGAGCTGTTTTTT; cdr3_aa: CASSPWGGTNTGELFF; cdr3_length: 16; j_call: TRBJ2-2; clone_size: few; d_call: TRBD2; v_call: TRBV5-1
cdr3_nt: TGTGCCAGTAGTAGCCTGGGGCGCGGCTACACCTTC; cdr3_aa: CASSSLGRGYTF; cdr3_length: 12; j_call: TRBJ1-2; clone_size: .; d_call: .; v_call: TRBV19
cdr3_nt: TGCGCCAGCAGCCAAGTCGGAGGCTCTGGAAACACCATATATTTT; cdr3_aa: CASSQVGGSGNTIYF; cdr3_length: 15; j_call: TRBJ1-3; clone_size: .; d_call: .; v_call: TRBV4-1
cdr3_nt: TGTGCCAGCAGTCCCGGGGGGGGGCACACAACTAATGAAAAACTGTTTTTT; cdr3_aa: CASSPGGGHTTNEKLFF; cdr3_length: 17; j_call: TRBJ1-4; clone_size: many; d_call: .; v_call: TRBV12-3/TRBV12-4
cdr3_nt: TGTGCCAGCAGTTTAGTAGTGGGACTAGCGTCTTACGAGCAGTACTTC; cdr3_aa: CASSLVVGLASYEQYF; cdr3_length: 16; j_call: TRBJ2-7; clone_size: .; d_call: TRBD2; v_call: TRBV12-3/TRBV12-4
cdr3_nt: TGTGCCAGCAGCCCCGGGACTAGCGGTCCGTCCTACGAGCAGTACTTC; cdr3_aa: CASSPGTSGPSYEQYF; cdr3_length: 16; j_call: TRBJ2-7; clone_size: .; d_call: TRBD2; v_call: TRBV7-2
cdr3_nt: TGTGCCAGTAGTCACACGGGAAGCACAGATACGCAGTATTTT; cdr3_aa: CASSHTGSTDTQYF; cdr3_length: 14; j_call: TRBJ2-3; clone_size: .; d_call: .; v_call: TRBV19
cdr3_nt: TGCAGTGCTAGTAACCACAGGTTGAGCTCCTACGAGCAGTACTTC; cdr3_aa: CSASNHRLSSYEQYF; cdr3_length: 15; j_call: TRBJ2-7; clone_size: few; d_call: .; v_call: TRBV20-1
cdr3_nt: TGTGCCAGCAGCTTGCGCCCCCCTAAAACAGATACGCAGTATTTT; cdr3_aa: CASSLRPPKTDTQYF; cdr3_length: 15; j_call: TRBJ2-3; clone_size: .; d_call: .; v_call: TRBV5-6
cdr3_nt: TGCGCCAGCAGCTTGTGGCCAATGAACACTGAAGCTTTCTTT; cdr3_aa: CASSLWPMNTEAFF; cdr3_length: 14; j_call: TRBJ1-1; clone_size: .; d_call: .; v_call: TRBV5-1
cdr3_nt: TGTGCCAGCAGCTTAGCCCGGATAGAGCTTAATTCACCCCTCCACTTT; cdr3_aa: CASSLARIELNSPLHF; cdr3_length: 16; j_call: TRBJ1-6; clone_size: .; d_call: .; v_call: TRBV7-9
cdr3_nt: TGTGCCAGCAGTGTTGACGGAGGCAATCAGCCCCAGCATTTT; cdr3_aa: CASSVDGGNQPQHF; cdr3_length: 14; j_call: TRBJ1-5; clone_size: few; d_call: .; v_call: TRBV27
cdr3_nt: TGCGCCAGCAGCGCGGGACAGGGAACCGGGGAGCTGTTTTTT; cdr3_aa: CASSAGQGTGELFF; cdr3_length: 14; j_call: TRBJ2-2; clone_size: many; d_call: TRBD1; v_call: TRBV5-1
cdr3_nt: TGCAGTGCTACTAGAACGAGAGAATATAGCAATCAGCCCCAGCATTTT; cdr3_aa: CSATRTREYSNQPQHF; cdr3_length: 16; j_call: TRBJ1-5; clone_size: .; d_call: .; v_call: TRBV20-1
cdr3_nt: TGTGCCAGCAGTTTTAGGCAGGCGGGCACCGGGGAGCTGTTTTTT; cdr3_aa: CASSFRQAGTGELFF; cdr3_length: 15; j_call: TRBJ2-2; clone_size: .; d_call: .; v_call: TRBV12-3/TRBV12-4
cdr3_nt: TGCGCCAGCAGCTTGGCCTCCGGGACAGGGTCGAGGTACTTC; cdr3_aa: CASSLASGTGSRYF; cdr3_length: 14; j_call: TRBJ2-7; clone_size: .; d_call: TRBD1; v_call: TRBV5-1
cdr3_nt: TGTGCCAGCAGCACGGTGGGGGGAACGTCACCCCTCCACTTT; cdr3_aa: CASSTVGGTSPLHF; cdr3_length: 14; j_call: TRBJ1-6; clone_size: .; d_call: .; v_call: TRBV7-2
cdr3_nt: TGTGCCAGCAGCCCGACAGTGTGGAACACTGAAGCTTTCTTT; cdr3_aa: CASSPTVWNTEAFF; cdr3_length: 14; j_call: TRBJ1-1; clone_size: .; d_call: .; v_call: TRBV7-2
cdr3_nt: TGTGCCAGCAGCCCACGACAGGGGCTTTCGGCTTTCTTT; cdr3_aa: CASSPRQGLSAFF; cdr3_length: 13; j_call: TRBJ1-1; clone_size: .; d_call: TRBD1; v_call: TRBV3-1
cdr3_nt: TGTGCCAGCAGCCGGACTCTAGCGGCCTCCTCTCGGGGAGAGCTGTTTTTT; cdr3_aa: CASSRTLAASSRGELFF; cdr3_length: 17; j_call: TRBJ2-2; clone_size: .; d_call: TRBD2; v_call: TRBV11-2
cdr3_nt: TGTGCCAGCAGCTTAAATACCGGCGGGACCTACGAGCAGTACTTC; cdr3_aa: CASSLNTGGTYEQYF; cdr3_length: 15; j_call: TRBJ2-7; clone_size: few; d_call: .; v_call: TRBV7-2
cdr3_nt: TGTGCCAGCAGTTACGATCGGGGGGTCCCCGGGGAGCTGTTTTTT; cdr3_aa: CASSYDRGVPGELFF; cdr3_length: 15; j_call: TRBJ2-2; clone_size: .; d_call: TRBD2; v_call: TRBV6-2/TRBV6-3
cdr3_nt: TGTGCCAGCAGCAGGGATGGAAACACCATATATTTT; cdr3_aa: CASSRDGNTIYF; cdr3_length: 12; j_call: TRBJ1-3; clone_size: many; d_call: .; v_call: TRBV11-2
cdr3_nt: TGTGCCATCAGTGCTAGGACAGAGAACAATGAGCAGTTCTTC; cdr3_aa: CAISARTENNEQFF; cdr3_length: 14; j_call: TRBJ2-1; clone_size: few; d_call: .; v_call: TRBV10-3
cdr3_nt: TGTGCCAGCAGTCCCGGACTAGCGGGAACTTACAATGAGCAGTTCTTC; cdr3_aa: CASSPGLAGTYNEQFF; cdr3_length: 16; j_call: TRBJ2-1; clone_size: .; d_call: TRBD2; v_call: TRBV12-3/TRBV12-4